The 10 T cell receptor beta chains presented below share a single source sample, sequenced in a study of CD8 T cells in Susac syndrome. Random hexamers were used to reverse transcribe an amount of roughly 0.45 to 1 ug RNA. Each CDR3 protein is one row after TCRdb ran MiXCR on the immunoSEQ multiplex PCR reads. The profile shows roughly 120,000 distinct CDR3 sequences, around 94% of them singletons. The specimen was CD4+ T cells from PBMCs. These receptors were obtained from a human donor in good health.

The gene calls are TRBV30 and TRBJ2-7, with 7 bases identical to TRBD2. The V and J ends lost 3 bases and 6 bases, in that order; junction bases with no gene match: 11. CDR3 size: 14 residues. CDR1 is GTSNPN and CDR2 is SVGIG in the germline V gene (reference sequence). CDR3 nucleotide sequence: TGTGCCTGGAGGAGTGCGGCTAGCGGCGGCGAGCAGTACTTC. It codes for CAWRSAASGGEQYF.

The V gene is TRBV30, the J gene TRBJ2-7; D is ambiguous. V gave up 0 bases and J gave up 5 bases, with 14 bases separating them. CDR1 and CDR2 from the germline V gene are GTSNPN and SVGIG (reference sequence). The length of the CDR3 is 14 residues. CDR3 amino acids: CAWSVPQTPHEQYF. The CDR3 DNA is TGTGCCTGGAGTGTACCACAAACCCCCCACGAGCAGTACTTC.

The chain links TRBV18 to TRBJ2-7, with D maybe TRBD2 (6 bases). The CDR3 contains 13 residues. Trimming left V 4 bases short and J 2 bases short, with 9 bases between. CDR1 and CDR2 (germline): KGHSH, LQKENI. CDR3 DNA: TGTGCCAGCTCACGGGGGGATACCTACGAGCAGTACTTC. This gives the protein CASSRGDTYEQYF.

The chain recombines TRBV3-1 with TRBJ2-2; D is ambiguous. CDR3 length: 12 amino acids. Germline V gives CDR1 LGHDT, CDR2 YNNKEL (reference sequence). Trimming removed 6 bases at V and 6 bases at J, with 8 bases between. The CDR3 here is CASRFKAGELFF. CDR3 DNA: TGTGCCAGCAGGTTTAAGGCCGGGGAGCTGTTTTTT.

This clonotype has just one count. The chain has TRBV29-1 and TRBJ1-2; perhaps TRBD1 as D (5 bases). CDR1 and CDR2 from the germline V gene are SQVTM and ANQGSEA. This CDR3 has 15 amino acids. V lost 4 bases to trimming and J lost 3 bases, with 18 bases between them. The CDR3 bases are TGCAGCGTTGCCCTCGCGACGGGAGGGGACTATGGCTACACCTTC. It translates to CSVALATGGDYGYTF.

The rearrangement links TRBV2 to TRBJ1-1, with D possibly matching TRBD1 (6 bases). CDR1 and CDR2 from the germline V gene are SNHLY and FYNNEI. The CDR3 length is 12 residues. V was cut by 8 bases and J by 11 bases, with 18 bases left in between. DNA for the CDR3: TGTGCCAGCTCCGGGACAAAGGCCCCCGCTTTCTTT. Translating it yields CASSGTKAPAFF.

As DNA, the CDR3 is TGTGCCAGCAGCTTCCGGATAGCGGGAGCCACCGGGGAGCTGTTTTTT. As protein: CASSFRIAGATGELFF. This chain connects TRBV7-6 to TRBJ2-2, with TRBD2 matching 9 bases. The CDR3 is made up of 16 amino acids. V shed 3 bases, J shed 4 bases, and the junction held 6 bases outside the gene matches. The V gene's germline CDR1 is SGHVS and CDR2 FNYEAQ.

V and J are TRBV29-1 and TRBJ2-1; 9 bases map to TRBD2. The ends lost 2 bases at V and 4 bases at J; junction bases unmatched: 12. Germline V gene sequence: CDR1 SQVTM, CDR2 ANQGSEA. The CDR3 contains 17 residues. The CDR3 region has the DNA TGCAGCGTTGAACTTAAGGATAGCGGGAGAGGGTACAATGAGCAGTTCTTC. This gives the protein CSVELKDSGRGYNEQFF.

The genes are TRBV27 and TRBJ2-1; D might be TRBD1 or TRBD2, each matching 6 bases. V was shortened by 7 bases and J by 7 bases, with 14 bases between the two germline ends. Germline-derived CDR1 and CDR2 are MNHEY and SMNVEV (reference sequence). The CDR3 is made up of 13 amino acids. The CDR3 here is CASTSWGANEQFF. As DNA, the CDR3 is TGTGCCAGCACCTCGTGGGGGGCTAATGAGCAGTTCTTC.

The V and J genes are TRBV19 and TRBJ1-1; D is ambiguous. The CDR3 runs 14 residues. CDR1 LNHDA and CDR2 SQIVND come from the germline V gene (reference sequence). V was clipped by 4 bases and J by 4 bases, with 13 bases between them. CDR3: CASSTGGAGTEAFF. In nucleotides, the CDR3 is TGTGCCAGTAGTACGGGAGGAGCGGGCACTGAAGCTTTCTTT.